This T cell receptor beta chain stems from a study of shared clonotypes between healthy human individuals. DNA at about 0.2 ug, 25,000 to 35,000 T cell genomes, went into sorted-subset replicate PCRs. Sequenced by immunoSEQ multiplex PCR; TCRdb stores in-frame clones only, minus some. This table holds about 680,000 clones, 92% found once. Terminally differentiated effector memory CD45RA+ cells were excluded by CCR7 positive selection of CD45RO-negative cells. Trimming shortened V by 1 base and J by 6 bases, and 9 bases separated the two germline ends. The CDR3 contains 13 residues. Germline values: CDR1 MGHRA, CDR2 YSYEKL.

The clonotype originates from a man younger than 45 in good health. Sequencing was performed on naive CD8+ T cells sorted from blood. The V and J genes are TRBV4-1 and TRBJ1-1; D is undetermined. The CDR3 sequence: CASSQARQAEAFF. CDR3 DNA: TGCGCCAGCAGCCAAGCCAGGCAAGCTGAAGCTTTCTTT.